Below, one T cell receptor beta chain is given with its context. As yet, its antigen is unknown. Germline V CDR1 and CDR2: GTSNPN, SVGIG (reference sequence). Unmatched junction bases numbered 6, after V lost 4 bases and J lost 2 bases. This CDR3 is built from 14 residues. Some clones are missing from TCRdb's copy, which holds only in-frame ones; the method was immunoSEQ multiplex PCR. The sample totals about 140,000 clones. This specimen comes from a study of T cell responses to AZD1222 COVID-19 vaccine. Overall study results and limits: Possibly, clonal diversity was underestimated; donors were largely white British and included more females. A rise in Spike-specific TCR breadth and depth followed two AZD1222 doses.

The receptor was isolated from an adult in good health. The V and J genes are TRBV30 and TRBJ2-7; 9 bases are shared with TRBD1. The sequenced material came from peripheral blood. The CDR3 DNA is TGTGCCTGGAAAGGACAGGGGATAACCTACGAGCAGTACTTC. Amino acid sequence: CAWKGQGITYEQYF.